A single sample is the source of the 31 T cell receptor beta chains below, sequenced in a study of graft-versus-host responses after intestinal transplantation. Antigen specificity for these receptors is unknown. Using immunoSEQ multiplex PCR, the repertoire was profiled, and TCRdb retains in-frame clones only, with some absent. The sample has around 110,000 clones; 90% are singletons. The sequencing here drew on unstimulated CD4+ T cells sorted from spleen or lymph node cells, taken before intestinal transplant. The receptors here all came from a human donor who received an intestinal transplant.

The chain uses TRBV4-1 and TRBJ2-1, with 8 bases identical to TRBD1. The CDR3 extends over 16 amino acids. From germline, CDR1 is MGHRA and CDR2 YSYEKL. After removal of 0 bases from V and 4 bases from J, the junction contained 5 bases not matched to a gene. CDR3 DNA sequence: TGCGCCAGCAGCCAAGATCTTGGGACAGGTTACAATGAGCAGTTCTTC. Protein product: CASSQDLGTGYNEQFF.

The chain combines TRBV19 with TRBJ1-1, with D uncertain. V shed 7 bases and J shed 8 bases, with 20 bases lying between them. The CDR3 runs to 14 residues. The V gene's germline CDR1 is LNHDA and CDR2 SQIVND (reference sequence). For the CDR3, the DNA is TGTGCCAGTATAGCGCTGTCGGAGCGCCGGGAAGCTTTCTTT. Translation gives CASIALSERREAFF.

This rearrangement joins TRBV10-1 to TRBJ2-5; tentatively, D is TRBD2 (5 bases). The end of the DNA is better explained by TRBJ2-7, so the J call may be wrong. Germline V gene lookup returns CDR1 WNHNN and CDR2 SYGVQD (reference sequence). CDR3 length: 14 amino acids. The DNA of the CDR3 is TGCGCCAGCAGTGAGTACGCCCGGGACTACGAGCAGTACTTC. Translated: CASSEYARDYEQYF.

This sequence joins TRBV28 and TRBJ2-1; 11 nucleotides line up with TRBD2. Losses at the gene ends were 4 bases for V and 0 bases for J; bases not matched to a gene: 11. This CDR3 contains 19 residues. Germline assignment: CDR1 MDHEN and CDR2 SYDVKM. Here the CDR3 DNA reads TGTGCCAGCAGTTCGCCCGGCTACACTAGCGGGAGCTCCTACAATGAGCAGTTCTTC. Protein: CASSSPGYTSGSSYNEQFF.

This clone was detected only once. The V gene is TRBV15, the J gene TRBJ2-3, with a possible D match to TRBD2 (5 bases). Trimming took 1 base from V and 1 from J, leaving 9 bases between them. The length of the CDR3 is 15 residues. Germline V gene data show CDR1 as LNHNV and CDR2 as YYDKDF (reference sequence). The chain's CDR3 is CATSRGGGGTDTQYF. For the CDR3, the DNA is TGTGCCACCAGCAGAGGAGGAGGCGGCACAGATACGCAGTATTTT.

The chain recombines TRBV19 with TRBJ1-5, with 9 bases identical to TRBD1. The V gene end was trimmed by 4 bases and the J gene end by 2 bases; junction bases not matched to a gene: 12. Germline CDR1 is LNHDA and CDR2 is SQIVND (reference sequence). The CDR3 runs to 18 residues. The CDR3 nucleotides are TGTGCCAGTAGTACCCCGGGACAGGGACCCTATGGCAATCAGCCCCAGCATTTT. Translation: CASSTPGQGPYGNQPQHF.

This chain joins TRBV19 and TRBJ1-6; possible D gene TRBD1, 6 bases. Trimming cost V 1 base and J 9 bases, with 10 bases left between them. Germline loops: CDR1 LNHDA, CDR2 SQIVND (reference sequence). The CDR3 sequence is 14 residues long. The CDR3, as DNA: TGTGCCAGTAGTATAGCGGGGGGGCCTTCACCCCTCCACTTT. Encoded protein: CASSIAGGPSPLHF.

The J gene is TRBJ1-2, the V gene TRBV5-1; 8 bases are a match to TRBD1. In germline, CDR1 is SGHRS, CDR2 YFSETQ. The CDR3 loop spans 13 amino acids. Unmatched junction bases numbered 6, after V lost 3 bases and J lost 8 bases. CDR3 nucleotides: TGCGCCAGCAGCTCAGACAGGGGCTACGGCTACACCTTC. This codes for CASSSDRGYGYTF.

The chain joins TRBV6-1 to TRBJ2-7; 9 positions agree with TRBD1. J was trimmed by 9 bases and V by 8 bases; bases with no gene match: 17. Germline V lookup: CDR1 MNHNS, CDR2 SASEGT. CDR3 length: 15 residues. This CDR3 reads CASRGRGTGKERQYF. The CDR3 region has the DNA TGTGCCAGCCGAGGGAGAGGGACAGGGAAGGAGAGGCAGTACTTC.

This sequence joins TRBV23-1 and TRBJ2-5, with unresolved D. TRBV23-1 is an ORF; its function is uncertain. The CDR3 spans 9 residues. The V end was cut by 4 bases, the J end by 11 bases, with 5 bases between. CDR3: CASSLEQYF. The CDR3, as DNA: TGCGCCAGCAGTCTTGAGCAGTACTTC.

The chain uses TRBV7-2 and TRBJ2-5; D is ambiguous. CDR3 length: 14 residues. Per the germline V gene, CDR1 is SGHTA and CDR2 is FQGNSA. V was shortened by 1 base and J by 5 bases, with 11 bases between the two germline ends. The CDR3 protein is CASSLVSPSETQYF. The CDR3 nucleotides read TGTGCCAGCAGCTTAGTTTCCCCTAGTGAGACCCAGTACTTC. Full variable domain (remainder filled in from reference TRBV7-2 and TRBJ2-5): GAGVSQSPSNKVTEKGKDVELRCDPISGHTALYWYRQSLGQGLEFLIYFQGNSAPDKSGLPSDRFSAERTGGSVSTLTIQRTQQEDSAVYLCASSLVSPSETQYFGPGTRLLVL.

V usage is TRBV19 and J usage is TRBJ2-1; D possibly corresponds to TRBD2 (6 bases). The CDR3 consists of 16 residues. Germline-derived CDR1 and CDR2 are LNHDA and SQIVND (reference sequence). Between the trimmed V and J ends, which lost 10 bases and 3 bases, there was a span of 22 bases. The CDR3: CATGPPAGTLYNEQFF. CDR3 DNA: TGTGCCACTGGCCCCCCTGCGGGAACTCTCTACAATGAGCAGTTCTTC.

The V gene is TRBV19, the J gene TRBJ2-5; 7 bases are shared with TRBD1. V shed 6 bases, J shed 5 bases, and the junction held 6 bases outside the gene matches. The CDR3 extends over 13 amino acids. Germline CDR1 reads LNHDA; CDR2 reads SQIVND (reference sequence). The DNA for the CDR3 is TGTGCCAGTAGAGGGCAGGGGGTGGAGACCCAGTACTTC. Its protein product is CASRGQGVETQYF. Full variable domain (outside the CDR3, taken from reference TRBV19 and TRBJ2-5): DGGITQSPKYLFRKEGQNVTLSCEQNLNHDAMYWYRQDPGQGLRLIYYSQIVNDFQKGDIAEGYSVSREKKESFPLTVTSAQKNPTAFYLCASRGQGVETQYFGPGTRLLVL.

The V gene is TRBV6-1, the J gene TRBJ2-5, with TRBD1 matching over 10 bases. The DNA matches TRBJ2-7 better at its end, which makes the J call doubtful. From germline, CDR1 is MNHNS and CDR2 SASEGT. The CDR3 spans 13 residues. This CDR3 is CASFRDRGYEQYF. The CDR3 bases are TGTGCCAGCTTCCGGGACAGGGGCTACGAGCAGTACTTC.

CDR3 loop: CASSVDRISTDTQYF. In nucleotides, the CDR3 is TGTGCCAGCAGCGTAGACAGGATCTCCACAGATACGCAGTATTTT. The chain uses TRBV6-1 and TRBJ2-3; D perhaps matches TRBD1 (6 bases). This CDR3 is built from 15 residues. Trimming took 6 bases from V and 2 from J, leaving 15 bases between them. Germline CDR1 is MNHNS and CDR2 is SASEGT.

The chain uses TRBV10-1 and TRBJ2-7, with 8 bases lining up with TRBD1. The germline CDR1 and CDR2 sequences are WNHNN and SYGVQD (reference sequence). CDR3 length equals 14 residues. Trimming took 4 bases from V and 3 from J; bases not matched to a gene: 5. CDR3: CASSASGQGYEQYF. DNA for the CDR3: TGCGCCAGCAGTGCGAGCGGACAGGGCTACGAGCAGTACTTC.

V gene TRBV6-5 combines with J gene TRBJ1-4; the match to TRBD1 covers 7 bases. The junction had 8 bases not matched to a gene; V was cut back by 5 bases and J by 8 bases. The CDR3 consists of 14 residues. CDR1 MNHEY and CDR2 SVGAGI come from the germline V gene. CDR3: CASSPDRVGEKLFF. CDR3 DNA sequence: TGTGCCAGCAGTCCCGACAGGGTAGGGGAAAAACTGTTTTTT.

The chain combines TRBV21-1 with TRBJ1-4. TRBV21-1 is a pseudogene. The CDR3 sequence is 13 residues long. In DNA, the CDR3 is TGTGCCAGCAGCAAAGCGCGTGGAGGGTGGATGTTTTTT. Protein sequence: CASSKARGGWMFF.

The V and J genes are TRBV6-6 and TRBJ1-3; 8 bases are a match to TRBD1. V lost 6 bases and J lost 8; bases outside the gene matches: 9. This CDR3 comprises 14 residues. Per germline, CDR1 MNHNY and CDR2 SVGAGI (reference sequence). The CDR3 protein is CASSWDRLGDTIYF. The DNA for the CDR3 is TGTGCCAGCAGCTGGGACAGGTTGGGAGACACCATATATTTT.

The chain employs TRBV19 and TRBJ2-3; D possibly corresponds to TRBD1 (5 bases). CDR1 and CDR2 from the germline V gene are LNHDA and SQIVND (reference sequence). The CDR3 extends over 13 amino acids. Trimming removed 6 bases from V and 4 bases from J, with 11 bases in between. CDR3 protein: CASSHRSPDTQYF. The CDR3, as DNA: TGTGCCAGTAGCCACAGGAGCCCAGATACGCAGTATTTT. Filled out from reference TRBV19 and TRBJ2-3, the complete variable domain reads DGGITQSPKYLFRKEGQNVTLSCEQNLNHDAMYWYRQDPGQGLRLIYYSQIVNDFQKGDIAEGYSVSREKKESFPLTVTSAQKNPTAFYLCASSHRSPDTQYFGPGTRLTVL.

This chain links TRBV2 with TRBJ2-6; possible D gene TRBD2, 7 bases. The V and J ends lost 8 bases and 0 bases respectively, with 17 bases between them. Germline loops: CDR1 SNHLY, CDR2 FYNNEI. The CDR3 is 17 residues long. The CDR3 protein is CASGLVGGGSGANVLTF. The DNA for the CDR3 is TGTGCCAGCGGGCTGGTGGGAGGGGGCTCTGGGGCCAACGTCCTGACTTTC.

This rearrangement joins TRBV5-1 to TRBJ2-7; 16 bases fit TRBD2. V was pared by 4 bases and J by 5 bases, with 12 bases of the junction left unmatched. The germline gives CDR1 SGHRS, CDR2 YFSETQ. The CDR3 is 18 residues long. CDR3 in amino acids: CASSRGTSGGAGLHEQYF. DNA for the CDR3: TGCGCCAGCAGCCGGGGGACTAGCGGGGGGGCGGGACTTCACGAGCAGTACTTC.

The gene calls are TRBV13 and TRBJ2-1; a weak D match, TRBD1 (6 bases). The CDR3 consists of 19 residues. V lost 5 bases and J 0 bases, leaving 23 bases between the germline ends. Per the germline V gene, CDR1 is PRHDT and CDR2 is FYEKMQ (reference sequence). In nucleotides, the CDR3 is TGTGCCAGCAGCCCTATGCAACCGGACAGTTTGAGCTCCTACAATGAGCAGTTCTTC. Its translation: CASSPMQPDSLSSYNEQFF.

Comment on this clone: At one boundary the junction diverges from the germline segment, which might be a read error. The V call is TRBV20-1, the J call TRBJ1-1; 7 bases map to TRBD1. This CDR3 has 11 residues. Germline V gene data show CDR1 as DFQATT and CDR2 as SNEGSKA (reference sequence). The CDR3 protein is CSARDRVEAFF. The CDR3 DNA is TGCAGTGCAAGAGACAGGGTTGAAGCTTTCTTT.

This chain uses TRBV13 with TRBJ2-5; tentatively, D is TRBD1 (7 bases). The CDR3 has 14 residues. V lost 9 bases and J lost 4, with 18 bases in between. Germline V gives CDR1 PRHDT, CDR2 FYEKMQ (reference sequence). The CDR3 spells CASTIRGAGETQYF. Here the CDR3 DNA reads TGTGCCAGTACGATCAGGGGGGCCGGAGAGACCCAGTACTTC.

The chain employs TRBV7-7 and TRBJ2-5, with a tentative D call TRBD2 (6 bases). The CDR3 covers 14 residues. The ends were cut back, 5 bases at V and 2 bases at J, with 12 bases in the middle. Germline V gives CDR1 SSHAT, CDR2 FNYEAQ (reference sequence). The CDR3 loop reads CASSPVRGQETQYF. The CDR3 DNA sequence: TGTGCCAGCAGCCCCGTTCGGGGGCAAGAGACCCAGTACTTC.

This chain connects TRBV10-3 to TRBJ1-5; TRBD1 is a possible D gene (6 bases). The CDR3 is 17 residues long. V was shortened by 2 bases and J by 2 bases, with 16 bases between the two germline ends. Germline CDR1 and CDR2: ENHRY and SYGVKD. The CDR3 region is CAISERGGWQGNQPQHF. The CDR3, as DNA: TGTGCCATCAGTGAGAGAGGGGGTTGGCAGGGCAATCAGCCCCAGCATTTT.

This clone was seen only a few times. V and J are TRBV4-1 and TRBJ1-6; perhaps TRBD1 as D (6 bases). Trimming cost V 2 bases and J 7 bases, with 12 bases left between them. In germline, CDR1 is MGHRA, CDR2 YSYEKL. This CDR3 spans 15 amino acids. CDR3 sequence reads: CASSQQGLKNSPLHF. The CDR3 nucleotides read TGCGCCAGCAGCCAACAGGGGCTCAAGAATTCACCCCTCCACTTT.

V is TRBV5-1 and J is TRBJ1-1; perhaps TRBD1 as D (5 bases). CDR3 length: 14 amino acids. CDR1 is SGHRS, CDR2 YFSETQ, per germline. Trimming left V 1 base short and J 6 bases short, with 13 bases between. The CDR3 DNA follows: TGCGCCAGCAGCTTGTCGGCTCGGGGGGCTGAAGCTTTCTTT. It specifies CASSLSARGAEAFF.

The genes are TRBV11-2 and TRBJ1-3; no definite D call. V was cut by 2 bases and J by 4 bases, with 3 bases left in between. The germline V gene encodes CDR1 SGHAT and CDR2 FQNNGV. This CDR3 comprises 12 residues. This chain's CDR3 is CASSLSGNTIYF. Here the CDR3 DNA reads TGTGCCAGCAGCTTAAGCGGAAACACCATATATTTT. Full variable domain (missing parts from reference TRBV11-2 and TRBJ1-3): EAGVAQSPRYKIIEKRQSVAFWCNPISGHATLYWYQQILGQGPKLLIQFQNNGVVDDSQLPKDRFSAERLKGVDSTLKIQPAKLEDSAVYLCASSLSGNTIYFGEGSWLTVV.

The V and J genes are TRBV7-2 and TRBJ1-1; unclear D gene. V lost 4 bases and J 1 base, leaving 10 bases between the germline ends. Germline V CDR1 and CDR2: SGHTA, FQGNSA. The CDR3 spans 14 residues. The CDR3 nucleotides read TGTGCCAGCAGCTCTAAGCCCCAGAACACTGAAGCTTTCTTT. Translating it yields CASSSKPQNTEAFF.